A single sample is the source of the 14 T cell receptor beta chains below, sequenced in a study of shared clonotypes between healthy human individuals. Assay: immunoSEQ multiplex PCR; the TCRdb copy retains only in-frame clones and omits some. Of 700,000 or so clones listed, about 78% are singletons. Sequenced material: memory CD4+ T cells sorted from blood. Stated subset: CD45RA-negative fraction. All receptors come from a woman in her twenties or thirties in good health.

This chain connects TRBV18 to TRBJ2-7, with D unresolved. Trimming took 2 bases from V and 7 from J, leaving 9 bases between them. Germline assignment: CDR1 KGHSH and CDR2 LQKENI. The CDR3 covers 12 residues. The CDR3 bases are TGTGCCAGCTCACCAGGAAGGGAAGAGCAGTACTTC. Amino acids: CASSPGREEQYF.

The chain has TRBV4-2 and TRBJ2-7; 11 positions match TRBD2. There are 15 residues in the CDR3. Germline V gene lookup returns CDR1 LGHNA and CDR2 YNFKEQ. V dropped 4 bases and J dropped 2; count of bases not matched to a gene: 4. The CDR3 DNA follows: TGTGCCAGCAGCCTTCTAGCGGGAGGAGCCTACGAGCAGTACTTC. It translates to CASSLLAGGAYEQYF.

V gene TRBV30 combines with J gene TRBJ2-7, with 8 positions matching TRBD2. The length of the CDR3 is 14 residues. The germline CDR1 and CDR2 sequences are GTSNPN and SVGIG (reference sequence). The junction had 6 bases not matched to a gene; V was cut back by 0 bases and J by 5 bases. CDR3 amino acids: CAWSVQREPHEQYF. In DNA form, the CDR3 reads TGTGCCTGGAGTGTACAGCGGGAGCCTCACGAGCAGTACTTC.

CDR3 nucleotide sequence: TGCAGCGCCTGGGCACCCGGGACAGATACGCAGTATTTT. It is translated as CSAWAPGTDTQYF. The chain uses TRBV29-1 and TRBJ2-3; D unclear. Between the trimmed V and J ends, which lost 7 bases and 3 bases, there was a span of 14 bases. The CDR3 has 13 residues. The germline CDR1 and CDR2 sequences are SQVTM and ANQGSEA.

The chain carries TRBV2 and TRBJ2-7, with D unresolved. V was clipped by 4 bases and J by 0 bases, with 13 bases between them. Germline V gene sequence: CDR1 SNHLY, CDR2 FYNNEI. The CDR3 loop spans 15 amino acids. The DNA for the CDR3 is TGTGCCAGCAGTGGGAGTATAGTAGGCTCCTACGAGCAGTACTTC. This gives the protein CASSGSIVGSYEQYF.

The chain couples TRBV5-4 to TRBJ1-2; weak D call: TRBD1 (5 bases). Germline CDR1 SGHNT, CDR2 YYREEE (reference sequence). The V end was cut by 3 bases, the J end by 0 bases, with 15 bases between. The length of the CDR3 is 16 residues. The CDR3 loop reads CASSWGTENTNYGYTF. The CDR3 coding sequence is TGTGCCAGCAGCTGGGGGACCGAGAATACTAACTATGGCTACACCTTC.

V usage is TRBV15 and J usage is TRBJ1-1; D gene ambiguous. In germline, CDR1 is LNHNV, CDR2 YYDKDF (reference sequence). V lost 9 bases, J lost 1 base, and 15 bases lay in between. CDR3 length: 14 amino acids. The CDR3 sequence: CATQPDLWNTEAFF. The DNA for the CDR3 is TGTGCCACTCAACCCGACCTTTGGAACACTGAAGCTTTCTTT.

J is TRBJ2-1 and V is TRBV7-8; TRBD1 is a possible D gene (5 bases). V gave up 5 bases and J gave up 5 bases, with 10 bases separating them. Per the germline V gene, CDR1 is SGHVS and CDR2 is FQNEAQ. The CDR3 consists of 13 residues. CDR3 sequence (DNA): TGTGCCAGCAGCCTCAGGGTCCACAATGAGCAGTTCTTC. Translation gives CASSLRVHNEQFF. Together with reference TRBV7-8 and TRBJ2-1, the CDR3 gives the full variable domain: GAGVSQSPRYKVAKRGQDVALRCDPISGHVSLFWYQQALGQGPEFLTYFQNEAQLDKSGLPSDRFFAERPEGSVSTLKIQRTQQEDSAVYLCASSLRVHNEQFFGPGTRLTVL.

In its sample, this clone was seen a few times. The V call is TRBV5-4, the J call TRBJ2-2; TRBD2 might be the D (5 bases). This CDR3 comprises 14 residues. Germline V lookup: CDR1 SGHNT, CDR2 YYREEE (reference sequence). Trimming removed 0 bases at V and 9 bases at J, with 12 bases between. CDR3 region: CASSLEGDERELFF. The CDR3 DNA reads as TGTGCCAGCAGCTTGGAGGGAGATGAGAGGGAGCTGTTTTTT.

This chain connects TRBV2 to TRBJ1-2; TRBD1 might be the D (6 bases). There are 18 residues in the CDR3. V was pared by 5 bases and J by 2 bases, with 24 bases between. The germline CDR1 and CDR2 sequences are SNHLY and FYNNEI. DNA of the CDR3: TGTGCCAGCAGTCTGCGACAGTCCTGGGACATCACGAACTATGGCTACACCTTC. It encodes CASSLRQSWDITNYGYTF.

The chain carries TRBV28 and TRBJ1-2, with 7 bases aligning to TRBD1. The length of the CDR3 is 14 residues. Trimming took 5 bases from V and 1 from J; bases not matched to a gene: 4. Per the germline V gene, CDR1 is MDHEN and CDR2 is SYDVKM. CDR3 nucleotides: TGTGCCAGCAGTACTGGGACAGATAACTATGGCTACACCTTC. Protein product: CASSTGTDNYGYTF.

This clone was recorded only once. This chain connects TRBV7-2 to TRBJ2-3, with a weak D call TRBD1 (5 bases). The germline V gene encodes CDR1 SGHTA and CDR2 FQGNSA. This CDR3 region has 14 residues. V lost 1 base and J lost 4, with 9 bases in between. CDR3 amino acids: CASSLGSGSDTQYF. The CDR3 region has the DNA TGTGCCAGCAGCTTAGGTTCAGGGTCAGATACGCAGTATTTT.

The chain joins TRBV7-7 to TRBJ1-5; unclear D gene. V shed 5 bases and J shed 6 bases, with 11 bases lying between them. Germline V lookup: CDR1 SSHAT, CDR2 FNYEAQ (reference sequence). This CDR3 contains 13 residues. The chain's CDR3 is CASSPQPGQPQHF. The CDR3 DNA sequence: TGTGCCAGCAGCCCTCAGCCGGGTCAGCCCCAGCATTTT.

This chain links TRBV28 with TRBJ1-1, with 7 positions matching TRBD1. CDR1 and CDR2 from the germline V gene are MDHEN and SYDVKM. The junction had 5 bases not matched to a gene; V was cut back by 6 bases and J by 1 base. CDR3 size: 14 residues. CDR3 sequence reads: CASRAGTANTEAFF. As DNA, the CDR3 is TGTGCCAGCAGAGCCGGGACAGCGAACACTGAAGCTTTCTTT.